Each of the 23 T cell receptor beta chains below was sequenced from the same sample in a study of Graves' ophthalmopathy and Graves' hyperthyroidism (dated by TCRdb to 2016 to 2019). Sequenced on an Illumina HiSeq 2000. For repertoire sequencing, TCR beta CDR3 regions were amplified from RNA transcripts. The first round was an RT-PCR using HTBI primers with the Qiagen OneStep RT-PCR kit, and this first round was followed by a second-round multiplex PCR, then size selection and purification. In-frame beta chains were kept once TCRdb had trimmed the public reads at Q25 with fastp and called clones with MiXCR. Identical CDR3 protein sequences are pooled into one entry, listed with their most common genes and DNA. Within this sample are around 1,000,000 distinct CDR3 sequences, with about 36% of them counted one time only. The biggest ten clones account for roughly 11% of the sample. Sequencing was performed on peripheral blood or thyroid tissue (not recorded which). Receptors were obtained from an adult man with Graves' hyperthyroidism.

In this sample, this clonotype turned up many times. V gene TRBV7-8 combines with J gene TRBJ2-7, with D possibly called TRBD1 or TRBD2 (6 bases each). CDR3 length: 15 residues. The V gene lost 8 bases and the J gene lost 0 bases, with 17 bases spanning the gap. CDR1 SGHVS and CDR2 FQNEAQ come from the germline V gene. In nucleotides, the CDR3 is TGTGCCAGCTCGGATTGGAGGGGGTTCTCCTACGAGCAGTACTTC. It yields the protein CASSDWRGFSYEQYF.

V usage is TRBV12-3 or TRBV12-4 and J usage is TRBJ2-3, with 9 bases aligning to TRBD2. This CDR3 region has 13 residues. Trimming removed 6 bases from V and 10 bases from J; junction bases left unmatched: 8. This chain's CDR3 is CASSQRGVDAQYF. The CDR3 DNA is TGTGCCAGCAGCCAGCGGGGGGTTGATGCGCAGTATTTT.

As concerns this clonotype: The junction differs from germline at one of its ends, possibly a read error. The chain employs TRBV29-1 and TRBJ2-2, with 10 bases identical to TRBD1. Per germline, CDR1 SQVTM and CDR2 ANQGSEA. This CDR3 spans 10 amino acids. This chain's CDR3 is CSVRTGGLFF. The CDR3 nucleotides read TGCAGTGTGAGGACAGGGGGGCTGTTTTTT.

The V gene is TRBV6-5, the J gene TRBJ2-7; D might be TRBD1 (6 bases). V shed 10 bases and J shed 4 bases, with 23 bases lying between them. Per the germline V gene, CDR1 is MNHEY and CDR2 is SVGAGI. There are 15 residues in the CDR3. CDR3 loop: CATTPSRGIPYEQYF. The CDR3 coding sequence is TGTGCCACAACACCTTCCAGGGGAATTCCTTACGAGCAGTACTTC.

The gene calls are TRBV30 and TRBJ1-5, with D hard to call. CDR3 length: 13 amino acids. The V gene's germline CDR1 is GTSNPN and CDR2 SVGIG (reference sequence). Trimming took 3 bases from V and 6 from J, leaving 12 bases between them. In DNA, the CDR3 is TGTGCCTGGAGCCGTACCGAGATTCAGCCCCAGCATTTT. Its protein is CAWSRTEIQPQHF.

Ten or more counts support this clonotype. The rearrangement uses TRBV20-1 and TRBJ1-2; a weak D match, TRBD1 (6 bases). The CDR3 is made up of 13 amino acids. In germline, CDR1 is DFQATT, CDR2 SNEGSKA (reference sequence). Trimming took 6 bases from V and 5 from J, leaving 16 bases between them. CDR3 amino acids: CSAEVRGPYGYTF. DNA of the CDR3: TGCAGTGCCGAGGTCAGGGGACCATATGGCTACACCTTC.

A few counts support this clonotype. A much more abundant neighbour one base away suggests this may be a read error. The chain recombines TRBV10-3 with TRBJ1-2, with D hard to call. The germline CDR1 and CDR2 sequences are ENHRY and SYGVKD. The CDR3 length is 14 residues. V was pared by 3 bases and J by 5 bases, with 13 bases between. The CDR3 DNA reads TGTGCCATCAGTGAAGCCTTGACGATATATGGCTACACCTTC. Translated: CAISEALTIYGYTF.

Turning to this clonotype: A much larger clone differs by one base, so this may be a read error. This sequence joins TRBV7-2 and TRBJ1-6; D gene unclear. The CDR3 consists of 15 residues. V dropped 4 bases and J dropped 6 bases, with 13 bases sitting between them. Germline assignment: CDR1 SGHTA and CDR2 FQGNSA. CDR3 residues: CASSSPPPTNSPLHF. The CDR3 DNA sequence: TGTGCCAGCAGCTCACCACCCCCCACTAATTCACCCCTCCACTTT.

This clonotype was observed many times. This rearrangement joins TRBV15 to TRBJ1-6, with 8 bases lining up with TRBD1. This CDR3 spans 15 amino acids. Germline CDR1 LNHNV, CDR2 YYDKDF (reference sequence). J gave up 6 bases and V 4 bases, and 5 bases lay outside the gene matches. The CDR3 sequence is CATSTRTGPNSPLHF. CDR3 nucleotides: TGTGCCACCAGCACTAGGACAGGGCCTAATTCACCCCTCCACTTT. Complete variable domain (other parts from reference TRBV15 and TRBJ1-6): DAMVIQNPRYQVTQFGKPVTLSCSQTLNHNVMYWYQQKSSQAPKLLFHYYDKDFNNEADTPDNFQSRRPNTSFCFLDIRSPGLGDTAMYLCATSTRTGPNSPLHFGNGTRLTVT.

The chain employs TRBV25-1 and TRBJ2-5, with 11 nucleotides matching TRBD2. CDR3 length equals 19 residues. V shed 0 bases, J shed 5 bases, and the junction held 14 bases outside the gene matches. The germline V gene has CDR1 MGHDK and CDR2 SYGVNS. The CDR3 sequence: CASSEYWGQRLAGRETQYF. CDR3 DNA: TGTGCCAGCAGTGAATATTGGGGGCAGAGACTAGCGGGGCGCGAGACCCAGTACTTC.

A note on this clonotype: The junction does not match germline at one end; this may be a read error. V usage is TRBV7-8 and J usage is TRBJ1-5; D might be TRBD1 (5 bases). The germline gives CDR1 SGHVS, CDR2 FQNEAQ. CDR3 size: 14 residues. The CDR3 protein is CASRSGTFNQSQHF. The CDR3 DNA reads TGTGCCAGCAGGTCTGGGACCTTCAATCAGTCCCAGCATTTT.

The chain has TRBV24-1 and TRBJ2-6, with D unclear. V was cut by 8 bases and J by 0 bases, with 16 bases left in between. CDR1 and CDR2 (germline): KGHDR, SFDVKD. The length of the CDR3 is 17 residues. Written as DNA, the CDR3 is TGTGCCACCAACGACGCAAACAGCCGCTCTGGGGCCAACGTCCTGACTTTC. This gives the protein CATNDANSRSGANVLTF.

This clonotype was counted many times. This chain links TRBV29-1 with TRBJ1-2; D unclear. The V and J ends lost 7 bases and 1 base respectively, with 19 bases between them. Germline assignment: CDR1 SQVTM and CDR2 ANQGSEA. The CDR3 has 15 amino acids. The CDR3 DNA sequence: TGCAGCGCCGTCAGTCCGAGGAGAAGTAACTATGGCTACACCTTC. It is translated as CSAVSPRRSNYGYTF. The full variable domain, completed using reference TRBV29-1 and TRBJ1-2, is SAVISQKPSRDICQRGTSLTIQCQVDSQVTMMFWYRQQPGQSLTLIATANQGSEATYESGFVIDKFPISRPNLTFSTLTVSNMSPEDSSIYLCSAVSPRRSNYGYTFGSGTRLTVV.

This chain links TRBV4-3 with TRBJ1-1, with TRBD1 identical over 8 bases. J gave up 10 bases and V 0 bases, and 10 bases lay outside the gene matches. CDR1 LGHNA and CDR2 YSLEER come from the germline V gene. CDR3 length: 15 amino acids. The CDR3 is CASSQDLAGGPVAFF. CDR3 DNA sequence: TGCGCCAGCAGCCAAGATTTGGCAGGGGGCCCGGTAGCTTTCTTT.

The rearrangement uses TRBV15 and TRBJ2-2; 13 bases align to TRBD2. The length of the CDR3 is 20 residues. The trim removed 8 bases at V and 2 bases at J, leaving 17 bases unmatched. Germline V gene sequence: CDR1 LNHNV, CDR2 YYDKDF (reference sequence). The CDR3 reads CATGITLPGTSGTNTGELFF. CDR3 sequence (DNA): TGTGCCACCGGCATAACTCTCCCCGGGACTAGCGGGACCAACACCGGGGAGCTGTTTTTT.

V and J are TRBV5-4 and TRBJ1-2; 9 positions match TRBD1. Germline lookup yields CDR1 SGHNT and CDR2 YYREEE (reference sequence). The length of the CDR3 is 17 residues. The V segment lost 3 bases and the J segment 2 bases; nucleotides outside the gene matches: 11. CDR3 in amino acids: CASSSPFRQGENYGYTF. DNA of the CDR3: TGTGCCAGCAGCTCCCCTTTTAGACAGGGGGAGAACTATGGCTACACCTTC.

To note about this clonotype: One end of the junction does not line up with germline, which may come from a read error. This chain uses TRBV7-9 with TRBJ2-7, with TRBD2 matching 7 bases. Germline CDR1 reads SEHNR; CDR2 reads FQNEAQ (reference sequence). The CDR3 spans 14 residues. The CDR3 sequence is CASSLGSGLYEQHF. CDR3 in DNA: TGTGCCAGCAGCTTGGGTAGCGGGCTCTACGAGCAGCACTTC.

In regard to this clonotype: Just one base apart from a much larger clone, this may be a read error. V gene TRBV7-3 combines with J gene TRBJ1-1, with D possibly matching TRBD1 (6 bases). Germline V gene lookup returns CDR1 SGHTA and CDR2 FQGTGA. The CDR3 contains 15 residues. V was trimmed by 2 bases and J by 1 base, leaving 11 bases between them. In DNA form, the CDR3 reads TGTGCCAGCAGCTTAGAACAGGGCAAGAACACTGAAGCTTTCTTT. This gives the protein CASSLEQGKNTEAFF. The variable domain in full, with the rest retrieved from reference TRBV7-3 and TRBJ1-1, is GAGVSQTPSNKVTEKGKYVELRCDPISGHTALYWYRQSLGQGPEFLIYFQGTGAADDSGLPNDRFFAVRPEGSVSTLKIQRTERGDSAVYLCASSLEQGKNTEAFFGQGTRLTVV.

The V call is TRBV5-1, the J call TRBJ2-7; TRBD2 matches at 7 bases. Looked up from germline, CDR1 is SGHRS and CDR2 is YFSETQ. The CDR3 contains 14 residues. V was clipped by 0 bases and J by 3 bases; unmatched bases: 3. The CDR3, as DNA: TGCGCCAGCAGCTTGGTAGCGGGCAACTACGAGCAGTACTTC. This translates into CASSLVAGNYEQYF.

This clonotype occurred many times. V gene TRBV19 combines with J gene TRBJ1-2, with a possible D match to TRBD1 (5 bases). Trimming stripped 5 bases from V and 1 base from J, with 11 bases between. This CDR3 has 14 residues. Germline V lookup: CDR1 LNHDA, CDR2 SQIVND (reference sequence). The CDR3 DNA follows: TGTGCCAGTAGTTCAAGGGACGTTAACTATGGCTACACCTTC. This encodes CASSSRDVNYGYTF.

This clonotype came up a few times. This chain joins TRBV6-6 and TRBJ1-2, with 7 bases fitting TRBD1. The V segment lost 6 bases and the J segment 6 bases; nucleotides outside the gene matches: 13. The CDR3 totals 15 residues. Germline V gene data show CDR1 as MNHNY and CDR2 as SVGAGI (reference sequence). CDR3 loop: CASRLRTGDEDGYTF. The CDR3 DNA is TGTGCCAGCAGGCTACGTACAGGGGATGAAGATGGCTACACCTTC.

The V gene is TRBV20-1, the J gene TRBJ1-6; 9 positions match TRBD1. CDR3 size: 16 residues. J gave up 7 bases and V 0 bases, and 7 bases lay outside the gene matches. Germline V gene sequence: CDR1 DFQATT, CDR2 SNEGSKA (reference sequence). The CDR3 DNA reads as TGCAGTGCTAGAGATGCCACAGGGGGCTTGAATTCACCCCTCCACTTT. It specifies CSARDATGGLNSPLHF.

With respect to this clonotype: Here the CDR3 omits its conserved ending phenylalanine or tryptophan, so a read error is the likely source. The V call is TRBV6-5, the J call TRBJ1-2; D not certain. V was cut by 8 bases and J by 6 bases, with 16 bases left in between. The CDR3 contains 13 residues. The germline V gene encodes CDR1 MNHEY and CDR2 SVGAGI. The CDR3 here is CASSRPGGDGYTL. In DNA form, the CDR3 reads TGTGCCAGCTCACGTCCGGGCGGGGATGGCTACACCCTC.